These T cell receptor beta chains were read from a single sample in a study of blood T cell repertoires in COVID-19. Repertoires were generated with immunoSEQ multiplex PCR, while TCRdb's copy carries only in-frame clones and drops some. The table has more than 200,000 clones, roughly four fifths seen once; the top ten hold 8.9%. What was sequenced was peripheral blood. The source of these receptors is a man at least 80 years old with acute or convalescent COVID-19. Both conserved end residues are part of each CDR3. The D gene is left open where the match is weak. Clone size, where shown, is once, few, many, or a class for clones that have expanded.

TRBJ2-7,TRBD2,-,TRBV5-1,TGCGCCAGCAGCTCCGGGACTACCTACGAGCAGTACTTC,CASSSGTTYEQYF
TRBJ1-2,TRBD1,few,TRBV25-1,TGTGCCAGCAGTGAAGGAGCAGGGGGCGCGTACTATGGCTACACCTTC,CASSEGAGGAYYGYTF
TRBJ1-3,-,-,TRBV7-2,TGTGCCAGCAGCTCAAAAAACGGGTACACCATATATTTT,CASSSKNGYTIYF
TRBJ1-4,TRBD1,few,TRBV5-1,TGCGCCAGCAGTTATTCCACCGGACAGGGTAATGAAAAACTGTTTTTT,CASSYSTGQGNEKLFF
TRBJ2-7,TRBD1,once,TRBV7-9,TGTGCCAGCAGTTACACGGGACGGGACAGCTCCTACGAGCAGTACTTC,CASSYTGRDSSYEQYF
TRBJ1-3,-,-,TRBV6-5,TGTGCCAGCAGCTCGGACAGTTACGGAAACACCATATATTTT,CASSSDSYGNTIYF
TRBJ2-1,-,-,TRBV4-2,TGTGCCAGCAGCCAATTCCCGGACACCTTTGAGCAGTTCTTC,CASSQFPDTFEQFF
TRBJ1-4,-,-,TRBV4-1,TGCGCCAGCAGCCAATCGTTTTTGGGGGGTCTTAATGAAAAACTGTTTTTT,CASSQSFLGGLNEKLFF
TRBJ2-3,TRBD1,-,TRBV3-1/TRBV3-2,TGTGCCAGCAGGGGACAGGTCGGAGATACGCAGTATTTT,CASRGQVGDTQYF
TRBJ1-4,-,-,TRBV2,TGTGCCAGCAGTGATTCGGGGATAGGTAATGAAAAACTGTTTTTT,CASSDSGIGNEKLFF
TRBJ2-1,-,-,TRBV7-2,TGTGCCAGCAGCTTTCGGACTTTGTACAATGAGCAGTTCTTC,CASSFRTLYNEQFF
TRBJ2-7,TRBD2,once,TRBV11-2,TGTGCCAGCAGCTCTAACGGGGGGGGTTACGAGCAGTACTTC,CASSSNGGGYEQYF
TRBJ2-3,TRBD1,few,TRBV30,TGTGCCTGGAGTGAAAAGGTTCCAGGGGGAACAGATACGCAGTATTTT,CAWSEKVPGGTDTQYF
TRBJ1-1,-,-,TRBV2,TGTGCCAGCAGACGAAGGGAAGTCCCCAACTTCAGGGGAAGGACTGAAGCTTTCTTT,CASRRREVPNFRGRTEAFF
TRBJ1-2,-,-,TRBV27,TGTGCCAGCCAAAAAAGGGGGGGATTAGACTATGGCTACACCTTC,CASQKRGGLDYGYTF
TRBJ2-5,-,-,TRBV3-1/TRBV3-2,TGTGCCAGCAGCCAAGATCTCGCCGGGGAGACCCAGTACTTC,CASSQDLAGETQYF
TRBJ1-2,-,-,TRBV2,TGTGCCAGCAGTAGAGCCCTAGACTATGGCTACACCTTC,CASSRALDYGYTF
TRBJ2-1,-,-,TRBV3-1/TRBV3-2,TGTGCCAGCAGCCAGATTTGGGGGGACTTCTCCAATGAGCAGTTCTTC,CASSQIWGDFSNEQFF
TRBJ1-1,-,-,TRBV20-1,TGCAGTGCCGGGAGGAACACTGAAGCTTTCTTT,CSAGRNTEAFF
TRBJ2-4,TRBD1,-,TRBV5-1,TGCGCCAGCAGCTTGGCCAGGCAGGGGGTAGCCAAAAACATTCAGTACTTC,CASSLARQGVAKNIQYF
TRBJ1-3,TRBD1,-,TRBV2,TGTGCCAGCGGCCTCGACCGGGACAGGTCCACATCGACCGGAAACACCATATATTTT,CASGLDRDRSTSTGNTIYF
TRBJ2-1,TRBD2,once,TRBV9,TGTGCCAGCAGCGCTTCCGGGACTAGCGGATACAATGAGCAGTTCTTC,CASSASGTSGYNEQFF
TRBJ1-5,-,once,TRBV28,TGTGCCAGCAGTTACCTCGCGGGAAGCAATCAGCCCCAGCATTTT,CASSYLAGSNQPQHF
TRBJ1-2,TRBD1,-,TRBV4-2,TGTGCCAGCAGCCAAGTCCAGACAGGGGCCGGAGCTAACTATGGCTACACCTTC,CASSQVQTGAGANYGYTF
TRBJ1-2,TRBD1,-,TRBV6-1,TGTGCCAGCAGTTCCTCGGACAGGGTCGGTGGCTACACCTTC,CASSSSDRVGGYTF
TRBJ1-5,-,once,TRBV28,TGTGCCAGCAGTTTATTTACCCGTGGGTCGGGGCCCCAGCATTTT,CASSLFTRGSGPQHF
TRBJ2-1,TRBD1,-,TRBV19,TGTGCCACCCAAGGGACAGGGAATATTAGGTTCTCCTACAATGAGCAGTTCTTC,CATQGTGNIRFSYNEQFF
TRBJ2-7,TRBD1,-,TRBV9,TGTGCCAGCAGCCCGGACAGGGGGCAGGGCGAGCAGTACTTC,CASSPDRGQGEQYF
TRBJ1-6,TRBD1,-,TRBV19,TGTGCCAGTAGTATAGCCGCCTCCGGGACAGGGAGTAATTCACCCCTCCACTTT,CASSIAASGTGSNSPLHF
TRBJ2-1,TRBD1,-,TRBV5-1,TGCGCCAGCAGCTTTGACCCGGGACAGGGGTACAATGAGCAGTTCTTC,CASSFDPGQGYNEQFF
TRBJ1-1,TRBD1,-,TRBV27,TGTGCCAGCAGTTCTCGGAGGACAGGGGGCTCTGAAGCTTTCTTT,CASSSRRTGGSEAFF
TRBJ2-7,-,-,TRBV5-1,TGCGCCAGCAGCTTGAGGGGCAAAGTCTACGAGCAGTACTTC,CASSLRGKVYEQYF
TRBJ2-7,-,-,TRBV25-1,TGTGCCAGCGGAGAAGTAGGGGGCTACGAGCAGTACTTC,CASGEVGGYEQYF
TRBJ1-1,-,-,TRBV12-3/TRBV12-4,TGTGCCAGCAGGCTTTCGGGGGAGACTGAAGCTTTCTTT,CASRLSGETEAFF
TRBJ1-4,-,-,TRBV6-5,TGTGCCAGCAATCGGGGATGGGATTTGAGTGAAAAACTGTTTTTT,CASNRGWDLSEKLFF
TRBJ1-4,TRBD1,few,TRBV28,TGTGCCAGCACCCCGGGAGGACAGGGTCATGAAAAACTGTTTTTT,CASTPGGQGHEKLFF